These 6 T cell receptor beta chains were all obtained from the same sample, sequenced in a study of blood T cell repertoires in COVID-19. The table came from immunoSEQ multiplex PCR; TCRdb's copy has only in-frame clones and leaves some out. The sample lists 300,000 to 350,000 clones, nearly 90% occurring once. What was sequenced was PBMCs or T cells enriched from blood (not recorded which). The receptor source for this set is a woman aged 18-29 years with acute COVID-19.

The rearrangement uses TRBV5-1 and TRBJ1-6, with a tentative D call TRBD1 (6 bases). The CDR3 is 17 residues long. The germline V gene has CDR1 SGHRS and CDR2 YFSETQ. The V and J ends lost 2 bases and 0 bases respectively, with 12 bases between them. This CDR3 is CASSLGQPSSYNSPLHF. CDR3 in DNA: TGCGCCAGCAGCTTAGGACAGCCCAGCTCCTATAATTCACCCCTCCACTTT.

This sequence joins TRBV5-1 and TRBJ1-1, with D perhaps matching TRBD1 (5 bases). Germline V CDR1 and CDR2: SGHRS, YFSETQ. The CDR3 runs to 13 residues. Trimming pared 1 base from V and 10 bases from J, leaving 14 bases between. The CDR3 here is CASSLQGQLRAFF. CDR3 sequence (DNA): TGCGCCAGCAGCTTGCAGGGTCAGTTGAGAGCTTTCTTT. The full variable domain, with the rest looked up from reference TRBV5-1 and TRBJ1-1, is KAGVTQTPRYLIKTRGQQVTLSCSPISGHRSVSWYQQTPGQGLQFLFEYFSETQRNKGNFPGRFSGRQFSNSRSEMNVSTLELGDSALYLCASSLQGQLRAFFGQGTRLTVV.

The CDR3 spells CATYPTMNTEAFF. In DNA, the CDR3 is TGTGCCACCTATCCTACCATGAACACTGAAGCTTTCTTT. The chain employs TRBV28 and TRBJ1-1; D is uncertain. The CDR3 has 13 residues. Trimming stripped 10 bases from V and 0 bases from J, with 12 bases between. Germline V lookup: CDR1 MDHEN, CDR2 SYDVKM.

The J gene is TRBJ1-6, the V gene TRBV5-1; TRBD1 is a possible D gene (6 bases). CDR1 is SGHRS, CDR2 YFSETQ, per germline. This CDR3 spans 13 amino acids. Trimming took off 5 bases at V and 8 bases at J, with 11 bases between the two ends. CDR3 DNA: TGCGCCAGCAGGGACAGAAGATATTCACCCCTCCACTTT. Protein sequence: CASRDRRYSPLHF.

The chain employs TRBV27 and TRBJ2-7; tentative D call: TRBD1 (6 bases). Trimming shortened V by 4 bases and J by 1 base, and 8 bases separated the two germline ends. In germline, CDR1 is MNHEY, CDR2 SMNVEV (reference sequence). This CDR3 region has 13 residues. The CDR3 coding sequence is TGTGCCAGCAGTTACAGGGAATCCTACGAGCAGTACTTC. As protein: CASSYRESYEQYF.

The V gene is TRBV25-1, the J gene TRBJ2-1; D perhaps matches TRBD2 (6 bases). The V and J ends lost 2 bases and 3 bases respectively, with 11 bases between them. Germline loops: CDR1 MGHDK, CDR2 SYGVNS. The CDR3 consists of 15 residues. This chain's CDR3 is CASSEKGGRYNEQFF. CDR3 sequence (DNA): TGTGCCAGCAGTGAAAAGGGAGGTCGCTACAATGAGCAGTTCTTC.